These T cell receptor beta chains were read from a single sample in a study of beta chain features in type 1 diabetes. The assay was immunoSEQ multiplex PCR, and TCRdb's table has in-frame clones only and misses some. The sample includes hundreds of thousands of clones, about an eighth of them seen just once. Sequences were obtained from naive CD4+ T cells from blood. The source of these receptors is a man between 18 and 29 years old with type 1 diabetes. Each CDR3 is given with its conserved first and last residue. The D gene is left open where the match is weak. Clone size is given for some rows only: seen once, a few or many times, or a class if the clone is expanded.

v_call	j_call	clone_size	d_call	cdr3_nt	cdr3_aa
TRBV2	TRBJ2-1	few	NA	TGTGCCAGCGGGGTCACCCAGGCCAATGAGCAGTTCTTC	CASGVTQANEQFF
TRBV4-1	TRBJ2-1	NA	NA	TGCGCCAGCAGCCAAGAGGGGCGTAGAAACAATGAGCAGTTCTTC	CASSQEGRRNNEQFF
TRBV9	TRBJ2-2	NA	TRBD2	TGTGCCAGCAGCGTAGAAGCGGGGGGCCACACCGGGGAGCTGTTTTTT	CASSVEAGGHTGELFF
TRBV7-9	TRBJ2-7	NA	TRBD1	TGTGCCAGCAGCTCTTGGGGACAGGGCAACTCCTACGAGCAGTACTTC	CASSSWGQGNSYEQYF
TRBV9	TRBJ2-3	few	NA	TGTGCCAGCAGCGTAGCGGGAGATTCTGCAGATACGCAGTATTTT	CASSVAGDSADTQYF
TRBV5-4	TRBJ2-3	few	TRBD2	TGTGCCAGCAGCTTGGGGATAGCGGGGGGATCAGATACGCAGTATTTT	CASSLGIAGGSDTQYF
TRBV2	TRBJ1-5	few	NA	TGTGCCAGCACTCCGACGGGGAGGGAGCCCCAGCATTTT	CASTPTGREPQHF
TRBV5-6	TRBJ1-4	NA	TRBD1	TGTGCCAGCAGCCCGTTAGACAGGGAAGATGAAAAACTGTTTTTT	CASSPLDREDEKLFF
TRBV10-3	TRBJ2-5	NA	TRBD1	TGTGCCATCAGGACCACCGACAGGGCAGAGACCCAGTACTTC	CAIRTTDRAETQYF
TRBV7-2	TRBJ2-2	NA	TRBD1	TGTGCCAGCACAGGACAGGGGAGGGCCGGGGAGCTGTTTTTT	CASTGQGRAGELFF
TRBV7-9	TRBJ2-3	few	NA	TGTGCCAGCAGCTTGACCGATACGCAGTATTTT	CASSLTDTQYF
TRBV6-1	TRBJ2-1	NA	NA	TGTGCCAGCAGTGAATTCCTCAGCGCGGGCTACAATGAGCAGTTCTTC	CASSEFLSAGYNEQFF
TRBV2	TRBJ1-2	NA	NA	TGTGCCAGCAGTGAAGAGGCTTTCTACACCTTC	CASSEEAFYTF
TRBV7-2	TRBJ1-6	few	TRBD1	TGTGCCAGCAGCCCCATGGGGACAGGGGGCTATTCACCCCTCCACTTT	CASSPMGTGGYSPLHF
TRBV11-2	TRBJ1-2	NA	NA	TGTGCCAGCAGCTTCGACACTAACTATGGCTACACCTTC	CASSFDTNYGYTF
TRBV12-5	TRBJ2-1	NA	TRBD2	TGTGCTAGTGGTTTGGTACTAGCGGGAACCTACAATGAGCAGTTCTTC	CASGLVLAGTYNEQFF
TRBV5-1	TRBJ2-1	NA	NA	TGCGCCAGCAGCTCCGACAATGAGCAGTTCTTC	CASSSDNEQFF
TRBV28	TRBJ2-7	few	NA	TGTGCCAGCAGGACCGGGCTAGAGTACGAGCAGTACTTC	CASRTGLEYEQYF
TRBV5-1	TRBJ2-2	NA	NA	TGCGCCAGCAGCTTGGCTTCAGGTGCACCCGGGGAGCTGTTTTTT	CASSLASGAPGELFF
TRBV18	TRBJ2-1	NA	NA	TGTGCCAGCTCACGTGACAGGGAGGCGCAGTTCTTC	CASSRDREAQFF
TRBV5-1	TRBJ1-1	NA	NA	TGCGCCAGCAGCTTGGACCCAGGGACTGAAGCTTTCTTT	CASSLDPGTEAFF
TRBV25-1	TRBJ2-1	NA	TRBD2	TGTGCCAGCAGTGGGCTAGCGGGGGGTTTGGGTGAGCAGTTCTTC	CASSGLAGGLGEQFF
TRBV4-3	TRBJ2-7	few	NA	TGCGCCAGCAGCCAGACACCTAGCTCCTACGAGCAGTACTTC	CASSQTPSSYEQYF
TRBV18	TRBJ1-2	few	NA	TGTGCCAGCTCGGGGGACCTCCTAGCTAACTATGGCTACACCTTC	CASSGDLLANYGYTF
TRBV18	TRBJ2-7	NA	NA	TGTGCCAGCTCACCCGTACCGGAATACGAGCAGTACTTC	CASSPVPEYEQYF
TRBV29-1	TRBJ2-5	NA	TRBD2	TGCAGCGTTGTTAGACTAGCGGGCGGGGAGACCCAGTACTTC	CSVVRLAGGETQYF
TRBV7-9	TRBJ1-2	few	NA	TGTGCCAGCTCCCTGGGGGGCTACACCTTC	CASSLGGYTF
TRBV4-2	TRBJ2-3	NA	NA	TGTGCCAGCAGCCAACGAGTCCGGGACTTAAGCACAGATACGCAGTATTTT	CASSQRVRDLSTDTQYF
TRBV9	TRBJ2-7	few	NA	TGTGCCAGCAGCGTACGGGGGAGCTCCTACGAGCAGTACTTC	CASSVRGSSYEQYF
TRBV7-3	TRBJ2-7	NA	TRBD1	TGTGCCAGCAGCGTACACGGACAGGGTAACTACGAGCAGTACTTC	CASSVHGQGNYEQYF
TRBV6-6	TRBJ2-3	NA	TRBD2	TGTGCCAGCAGTTACGAGGGGACTAACACAGATACGCAGTATTTT	CASSYEGTNTDTQYF
TRBV30	TRBJ2-5	few	TRBD2	TGTGCCTGGAGTAGGGGTCTAGCGGGAGGGTTTGAGACCCAGTACTTC	CAWSRGLAGGFETQYF
TRBV19	TRBJ2-1	NA	NA	TGTGCCAGCCACCAGGACCCCTCGGATGAGCAGTTCTTC	CASHQDPSDEQFF
TRBV5-1	TRBJ2-5	NA	TRBD1	TGCGCCAGCAGCCCGGGACAGTTGGTCTCGTCGGAGACCCAGTACTTC	CASSPGQLVSSETQYF
TRBV30	TRBJ2-1	few	TRBD2	TGTGCCTGGAGTGGAACTAGCGGGGGCCCCGGAAGGAGTGAGCAGTTCTTC	CAWSGTSGGPGRSEQFF
TRBV4-1	TRBJ2-2	NA	TRBD2	TGCGCCAGCAGTCACCGACGGGGGGGCTCCGGCGGGGAGCTGTTTTTT	CASSHRRGGSGGELFF
TRBV25-1	TRBJ1-4	few	TRBD1	TGTGCCAGCGGGGGGACAGCAACTAATGAAAAACTGTTTTTT	CASGGTATNEKLFF
TRBV30	TRBJ1-1	few	NA	TGTGCCTGGAGTGTAGGTGGGATCACTGAAGCTTTCTTT	CAWSVGGITEAFF
TRBV5-1	TRBJ1-3	NA	NA	TGCGCCAGCAGCTTGACGATTTCTGGAAACACCATATATTTT	CASSLTISGNTIYF
TRBV7-3	TRBJ2-1	NA	TRBD2	TGTGCCAGCAGCTCATTAGCGGGGGCCACGGGCGATGAGCAGTTCTTC	CASSSLAGATGDEQFF
TRBV7-2	TRBJ2-5	NA	NA	TGTGCCAGCAGCTTACCGGGGATAGAGACCCAGTACTTC	CASSLPGIETQYF
TRBV4-2	TRBJ2-5	few	NA	TGTGCCAGCAGCCAAGATAGGAGGGCCGGGGAGACCCAGTACTTC	CASSQDRRAGETQYF
TRBV9	TRBJ2-3	few	NA	TGTGCCAGCAGCGTCAGAAGGACGGGGGGCCAAGATACGCAGTATTTT	CASSVRRTGGQDTQYF
TRBV4-3	TRBJ1-5	few	NA	TGCGCCAGCAGCCAAGATTCAGGGGCGAATCAGCCCCAGCATTTT	CASSQDSGANQPQHF
TRBV7-9	TRBJ2-7	NA	NA	TGTGCCAGCACCCTTACAGGACGAGAGCAGTACTTC	CASTLTGREQYF
TRBV6-1	TRBJ2-2	few	NA	TGTGCCAGCAGCCCAGTAGGCACCGGGGAGCTGTTTTTT	CASSPVGTGELFF
TRBV29-1	TRBJ1-2	NA	NA	TGCAGCGCCCACGACGGGGACTATGGCTACACCTTC	CSAHDGDYGYTF
TRBV30	TRBJ2-1	few	NA	TGTGCCTGGAGTGTTTCAAATGAGCAGTTCTTC	CAWSVSNEQFF
TRBV10-3	TRBJ1-2	NA	TRBD1	TGTGCCATCAGGGACCTCGGGACAGGGGGCCGGGTGAATGATGGCTACACCTTC	CAIRDLGTGGRVNDGYTF
TRBV21-1	TRBJ2-5	few	NA	TGTGCCAGCAGCAAAGCGGGAAAGCCCGGGAAGACCCAGTACTTC	CASSKAGKPGKTQYF
TRBV4-1	TRBJ2-4	NA	TRBD1	TGCGCCAGCAGCAGGACAGGGGCCGGGGAAAACATTCAGTACTTC	CASSRTGAGENIQYF
TRBV5-1	TRBJ2-6	few	NA	TGCGCCAGCAGTGGCACCTCTGGGGCCAACGTCCTGACTTTC	CASSGTSGANVLTF
TRBV11-3	TRBJ2-2	NA	TRBD1	TGTGCCAGCAGGGCCGGGACAGGGTACACCGGGGAGCTGTTTTTT	CASRAGTGYTGELFF
TRBV19	TRBJ2-2	few	TRBD1	TGTGCCAGTAGTCCGGACAGGGTTACCGGGGAGCTGTTTTTT	CASSPDRVTGELFF
TRBV12-5	TRBJ1-1	NA	NA	TGTGCTAGTGGTTCACACCTGAACACTGAAGCTTTCTTT	CASGSHLNTEAFF
TRBV28	TRBJ1-1	NA	NA	TGTGCCAGCAGTTTACGGGTATTCGCGAACACTGAAGCTTTCTTT	CASSLRVFANTEAFF
TRBV30	TRBJ1-3	NA	NA	TGTGCCTGGAGTTATAAGTCTGGAAACACCATATATTTT	CAWSYKSGNTIYF
TRBV2	TRBJ1-1	few	TRBD1	TGTGCCAGCACCCAGAGGGACAGGGGGCTCTCTGAAGCTTTCTTT	CASTQRDRGLSEAFF